Listed below are T cell receptor beta chains from one sample, sequenced in a study of cytomegalovirus exposure and HLA in healthy donors. This table comes from immunoSEQ multiplex PCR, and its TCRdb copy is limited to in-frame clones, with some not included. This table holds approximately 210,000 clones, 85% to 90% found once. The sample taken for sequencing was PBMCs. The receptors were gathered from a young woman in good health and CMV-seronegative. The CDR3 runs from the conserved cysteine through the conserved F or W. Fields, in order: D gene, V gene, clone size, J gene, CDR3 DNA, CDR3 protein. The D gene is left open where the match is weak. Only some rows state a clone size, as once, few, many or a class for expanded clones.

>NA|TRBV5-5|NA|TRBJ1-1
TGTGCCAGCAGCTTGGGGGGGACAACGAACACTGAAGCTTTCTTT
CASSLGGTTNTEAFF
>NA|TRBV21-1|NA|TRBJ2-7
TGTGCCAGCAGCGCCCAGGGTTTCGACGGCACGAACGAGCAGTACTTC
CASSAQGFDGTNEQYF
>NA|TRBV6-4|few|TRBJ2-3
TGTGCCAGCAGTGCTTTTGGGCCGCCGGATACGCAGTATTTT
CASSAFGPPDTQYF
>NA|TRBV6-4|NA|TRBJ2-2
TGTGCCAGCAGTGAGTCGGCAGGAGGACTAATTGGGGAGCTGTTTTTT
CASSESAGGLIGELFF
>NA|TRBV19|NA|TRBJ1-5
TGTGCCAGTAGCCCCCTCGGGGGGGCGAGCAATCAGCCCCAGCATTTT
CASSPLGGASNQPQHF
>TRBD1|TRBV5-5|NA|TRBJ1-4
TGTGCCAGCAGCTTGCGGTGGCAGGGGGAAACTAATGAAAAACTGTTTTTT
CASSLRWQGETNEKLFF
>NA|TRBV6-5|NA|TRBJ1-2
TGTGCCAGCAGTCCCGTCTGGGCAGGTGGTGATGGCTACACCTTC
CASSPVWAGGDGYTF
>NA|TRBV7-9|NA|TRBJ2-7
TGTGCCAGCAGCTGGGTCGGCGGTGGCTACGAGCAGTACTTC
CASSWVGGGYEQYF
>NA|TRBV28|NA|TRBJ1-2
TGTGCCAGCAGCCTACCGGGTTTCAACTATGGCTACACCTTC
CASSLPGFNYGYTF
>TRBD1|TRBV28|NA|TRBJ2-3
TGTGCCAGCAAAGATCACAGGGGGCAGGAAGATACGCAGTATTTT
CASKDHRGQEDTQYF
>TRBD2|TRBV18|NA|TRBJ2-1
TGTGCCAGCTCCCCCTCGCCATGGAGCGGGAGTGGGAATGAGCAGTTCTTC
CASSPSPWSGSGNEQFF
>NA|TRBV5-6|few|TRBJ1-2
TGTGCCAGCAGCTTGTACGTTAGAGGCTACACCTTC
CASSLYVRGYTF
>NA|TRBV6-4|NA|TRBJ1-1
TGTGCCAGCAGTGAACAGGGTTCCACTGAAGCTTTCTTT
CASSEQGSTEAFF
>TRBD1|TRBV18|NA|TRBJ2-1
TGTGCCAGCTCCTTGGACAGGGGGCATGAGCAGTTCTTC
CASSLDRGHEQFF
>TRBD2|TRBV27|NA|TRBJ2-1
TGTGCCAGCAGGGGGGGGGTAGACAATGAGCAGTTCTTC
CASRGGVDNEQFF
>NA|TRBV19|NA|TRBJ2-3
TGTGCCAGTAGTATAGTGACGGCGGGTGGTTCGTATACGCAGTATTTT
CASSIVTAGGSYTQYF
>NA|TRBV30|NA|TRBJ2-1
TGTGCCTGGAAGCCGGCGGGCAATGAGCAGTTCTTC
CAWKPAGNEQFF
>NA|TRBV2|NA|TRBJ2-3
TGTGCCAGCAGTGAAGCACGCCTTAGAAGCACAGATACGCAGTATTTT
CASSEARLRSTDTQYF
>TRBD1|TRBV11-3|NA|TRBJ2-5
TGTGCCAGCAGCTTAGGGGGGACAGGGAGGGAGACCCAGTACTTC
CASSLGGTGRETQYF
>NA|TRBV5-5|once|TRBJ2-7
TGTGCCAGCAGCTTGGGACAGGAGCCCTCCTACGAGCAGTACTTC
CASSLGQEPSYEQYF
>TRBD2|TRBV2|NA|TRBJ2-7
TGTGCCAGCAGTTGGACTAGCGGGCTGAGCTCCTACGAGCAGTACTTC
CASSWTSGLSSYEQYF
>TRBD1|TRBV7-9|once|TRBJ2-1
TGTGCCAGCAGCTCCCGGGACAGGGCTTACAATGAGCAGTTCTTC
CASSSRDRAYNEQFF
>NA|TRBV30|NA|TRBJ1-1
TGTGCCTGGAGTGGGAAACAGGCAAACACTGAAGCTTTCTTT
CAWSGKQANTEAFF
>TRBD1|TRBV28|NA|TRBJ2-7
TGTGCCAGTCGAGGGGGACAGGCCGTTGGAGAGCAGTACTTC
CASRGGQAVGEQYF
>NA|TRBV5-1|NA|TRBJ2-5
TGCGCCAGCATGCGGAGCGTCCTCCAAGAGACCCAGTACTTC
CASMRSVLQETQYF
>TRBD1|TRBV5-6|few|TRBJ1-2
TGTGCCAGCAGCTTGGGGGGGACAGGGAGTGGCTACACCTTC
CASSLGGTGSGYTF
>NA|TRBV6-5|NA|TRBJ1-2
TGTGCCAGCAGTTACCACCGGGGAACTAACTATGGCTACACCTTC
CASSYHRGTNYGYTF
>NA|TRBV4-1|NA|TRBJ2-1
TGCGCCAGCAGCCCACCTAGCTACAATGAGCAGTTCTTC
CASSPPSYNEQFF
>TRBD1|TRBV18|NA|TRBJ2-5
TGTGCCAGCTCACGACGCCTTGGGACAGGGGGACATCAAGAGACCCAGTACTTC
CASSRRLGTGGHQETQYF
>NA|TRBV7-8|NA|TRBJ1-1
TGTGCCAGCAGCTCGCGGACCTATTCGACAGCTGAAGCTTTCTTT
CASSSRTYSTAEAFF
>NA|TRBV5-6|NA|TRBJ2-6
TGTGCCAGCAGCTTAACAGCTGGGGCCAACGTCCTGACTTTC
CASSLTAGANVLTF
>NA|TRBV7-2|NA|TRBJ2-3
TGTGCCAGCAGCTTAGGCGGGGTCCGCACAGATACGCAGTATTTT
CASSLGGVRTDTQYF
>TRBD2|TRBV7-6|NA|TRBJ2-1
TGTGCCAGCCTACCCGGGACTACCTCCTACAATGAGCAGTTCTTC
CASLPGTTSYNEQFF
>TRBD1|TRBV19|NA|TRBJ2-7
TGTGCCAGTAGTGGGACCACAGGGGGATACTACGAGCAGTACTTC
CASSGTTGGYYEQYF
>NA|TRBV13|NA|TRBJ2-7
TGTGCCAGCAGCTTAGGCCTTGTCGGGAGCTCCTACGAGCAGTACTTC
CASSLGLVGSSYEQYF
>TRBD2|TRBV5-1|NA|TRBJ2-7
TGCGCCAGCAGCCCCCGGACTAGCGGGAGGGGCTCCTACGAGCAGTACTTC
CASSPRTSGRGSYEQYF
>TRBD1|TRBV7-6|NA|TRBJ1-2
TGTGCCAGCAGCTTAGGGTCGGGGGGGACAGGGGCGTTCTATGGCTACACCTTC
CASSLGSGGTGAFYGYTF
>TRBD2|TRBV28|NA|TRBJ2-1
TGTGCCAGCACCGGACTAGCGGGGAAGCAGTTCTTC
CASTGLAGKQFF
>TRBD2|TRBV4-2|NA|TRBJ2-5
TGTGCCAGCAGCCAGAGACTTCCCGGGACTAGCGGAGAGACCCAGTACTTC
CASSQRLPGTSGETQYF
>NA|TRBV29-1|NA|TRBJ1-2
TGCAGCGCCTCGTCGGGGGGCGCGGGGTATGGCTACACCTTC
CSASSGGAGYGYTF
>TRBD1|TRBV5-6|NA|TRBJ1-2
TGTGCCAGCAGCCCCGACAGGGACTATGGCTACACCTTC
CASSPDRDYGYTF
>NA|TRBV6-6|NA|TRBJ1-1
TGTGCCAGCAGTTACTCAAGGGGCGCGGGGGACACTGAAGCTTTCTTT
CASSYSRGAGDTEAFF
>TRBD1|TRBV30|NA|TRBJ1-1
TGTGCCCGAGCTGAAGCACAGGGGACTGAAGCTTTCTTT
CARAEAQGTEAFF
>NA|TRBV30|NA|TRBJ1-1
TGTGCCTGGAGTGAAGGGGGGAACACTGAAGCTTTCTTT
CAWSEGGNTEAFF
>TRBD1|TRBV11-2|NA|TRBJ1-1
TGTGCCAGCCGCGGGCCCGACAGGGGGAGGACTTTCTTT
CASRGPDRGRTFF
>NA|TRBV7-9|NA|TRBJ2-1
TGTGCCAGCAGCTTAGTTTTTGCGTATTCCTACAATGAGCAGTTCTTC
CASSLVFAYSYNEQFF
>NA|TRBV5-1|few|TRBJ2-7
TGCGCCAGCACCTCAGGGTTCTCCCCCTACGAGCAGTACTTC
CASTSGFSPYEQYF
>NA|TRBV6-4|NA|TRBJ1-2
TGTGCCAGCAGTGACGGAGGGCAGATCTATGGCTACACCTTC
CASSDGGQIYGYTF